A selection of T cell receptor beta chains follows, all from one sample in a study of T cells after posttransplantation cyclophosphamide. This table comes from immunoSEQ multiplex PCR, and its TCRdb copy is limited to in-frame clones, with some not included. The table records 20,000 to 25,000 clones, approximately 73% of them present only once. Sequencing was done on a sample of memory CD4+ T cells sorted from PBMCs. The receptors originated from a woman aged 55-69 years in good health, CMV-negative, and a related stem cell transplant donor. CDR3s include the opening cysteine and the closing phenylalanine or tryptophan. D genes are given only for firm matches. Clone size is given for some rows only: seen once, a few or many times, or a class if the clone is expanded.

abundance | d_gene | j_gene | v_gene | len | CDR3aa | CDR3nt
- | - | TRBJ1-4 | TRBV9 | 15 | CASSVTMGFNEKLFF | TGTGCCAGCAGCGTAACTATGGGTTTTAATGAAAAACTGTTTTTT
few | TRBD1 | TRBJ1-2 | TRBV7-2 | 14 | CASSTVRQGSGYTF | TGTGCCAGCAGCACTGTCCGACAGGGTTCGGGATACACCTTC
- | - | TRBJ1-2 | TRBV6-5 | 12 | CASSYGRGGYTF | TGTGCCAGCAGTTACGGGCGGGGTGGCTACACCTTC
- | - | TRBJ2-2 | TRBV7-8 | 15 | CASSFTGSNTGELFF | TGTGCCAGCAGCTTTACCGGGTCGAACACCGGGGAGCTGTTTTTT
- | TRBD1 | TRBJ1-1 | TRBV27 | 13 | CASSLFGTGRAFF | TGTGCCAGCAGTTTATTTGGGACAGGACGAGCTTTCTTT
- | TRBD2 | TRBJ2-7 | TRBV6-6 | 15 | CASRDEGRGGHEQYF | TGTGCCAGCAGGGATGAGGGGCGGGGAGGGCATGAGCAGTACTTC
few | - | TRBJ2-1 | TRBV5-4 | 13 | CASSIDRSWEQFF | TGTGCCAGCAGCATTGACAGATCCTGGGAGCAGTTCTTC
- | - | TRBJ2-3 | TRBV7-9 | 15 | CASGGWSLGTDTQYF | TGTGCCAGCGGAGGTTGGAGTCTTGGGACAGATACGCAGTATTTT
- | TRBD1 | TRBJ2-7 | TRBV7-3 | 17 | CASSAGPAGTGTYEQYF | TGTGCCAGCAGCGCCGGGCCAGCCGGGACAGGGACCTACGAGCAGTACTTC
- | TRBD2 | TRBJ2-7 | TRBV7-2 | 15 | CASTPGLAATYEQYF | TGTGCCAGCACTCCGGGACTAGCGGCCACCTACGAGCAGTACTTC
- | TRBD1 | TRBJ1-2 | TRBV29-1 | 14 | CSAKNQGAGYGYTF | TGCAGCGCTAAAAATCAGGGGGCCGGCTATGGCTACACCTTC
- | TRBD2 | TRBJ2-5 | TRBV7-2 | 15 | CASSRTSGGKETQYF | TGTGCCAGCAGCAGGACTAGCGGGGGGAAAGAGACCCAGTACTTC
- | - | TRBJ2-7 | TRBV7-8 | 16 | CASIQGRGGKQHEQYF | TGTGCCAGCATCCAGGGTAGGGGAGGAAAGCAACACGAGCAGTACTTC
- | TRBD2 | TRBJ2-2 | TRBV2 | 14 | CASSWTSGTGELFF | TGTGCCAGCAGTTGGACTAGCGGCACCGGGGAGCTGTTTTTT
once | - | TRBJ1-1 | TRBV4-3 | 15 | CASSHPGGLDTEAFF | TGCGCCAGCAGCCATCCCGGGGGGTTAGACACTGAAGCTTTCTTT
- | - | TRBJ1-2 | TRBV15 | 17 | CATSNGERGWANYGYTF | TGTGCCACCAGCAACGGCGAAAGGGGATGGGCTAACTATGGCTACACCTTC
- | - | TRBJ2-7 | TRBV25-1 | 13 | CASSEYSGKEQYF | TGTGCCAGCAGTGAATATTCCGGGAAAGAGCAGTACTTC
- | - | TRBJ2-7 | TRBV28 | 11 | CATSSPYEQYF | TGTGCCACCTCCTCGCCCTACGAGCAGTACTTC
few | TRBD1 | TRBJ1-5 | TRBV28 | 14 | CASSPPGQHQPQHF | TGTGCCAGCAGTCCACCGGGACAGCATCAGCCCCAGCATTTT
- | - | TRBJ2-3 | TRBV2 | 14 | CASSEVGATDTQYF | TGTGCCAGCAGTGAGGTGGGGGCAACAGATACGCAGTATTTT